Given below is one T cell receptor (beta chain) in context. Its antigen remains unidentified. This specimen belongs to a study of cytomegalovirus exposure and HLA in healthy donors. Study observations and caveats: The study flagged approximately 180 TCR beta chains as cytomegalovirus-associated. HLA alleles were associated with 17,000 or so TCR beta sequences in a later analysis at 0.05 false discovery rate.

Everyone who donated was a healthy bone marrow donor. The PCR had 60 Vbeta and 13 Jbeta primers. In the authors' workflow: The authors later counted 65 million to 80 million unique TCR beta chains, some 12 million of them shared. Only in-frame clones appear in the TCRdb table, and some are missing; sequencing was by immunoSEQ multiplex PCR. V and J calls and clone size are given by that table; D and trimming were obtained from the DNA. The sample consists of fewer than 250,000 clones, roughly 80% of them appearing once. V lost 0 bases and J 7 bases, leaving 16 bases between the germline ends. The CDR3 runs 15 residues. Germline loops: CDR1 SGHRS, CDR2 YFSETQ.

The clonotype comes from a woman in her thirties in good health and CMV-seropositive. Specimen: PBMCs. The V gene is TRBV5-1, the J gene TRBJ2-5, with D perhaps TRBD1 (6 bases). The CDR3 reads CASSLAPGLQGTQYF. The CDR3 DNA follows: TGCGCCAGCAGCTTGGCCCCAGGGCTACAGGGGACCCAGTACTTC.